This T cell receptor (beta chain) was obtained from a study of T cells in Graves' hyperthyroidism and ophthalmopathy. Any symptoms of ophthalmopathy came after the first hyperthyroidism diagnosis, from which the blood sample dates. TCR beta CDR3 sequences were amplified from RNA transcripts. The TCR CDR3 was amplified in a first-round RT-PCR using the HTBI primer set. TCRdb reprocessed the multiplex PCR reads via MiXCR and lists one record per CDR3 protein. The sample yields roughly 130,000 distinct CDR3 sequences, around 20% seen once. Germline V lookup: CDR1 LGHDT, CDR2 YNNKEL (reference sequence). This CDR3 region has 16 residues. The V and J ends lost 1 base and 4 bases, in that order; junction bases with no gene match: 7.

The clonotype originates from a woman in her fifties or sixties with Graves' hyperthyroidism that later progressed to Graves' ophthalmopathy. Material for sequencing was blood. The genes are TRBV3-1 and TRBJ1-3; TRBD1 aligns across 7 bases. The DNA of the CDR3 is TGTGCCAGCAGCCAAGGTCCAGGGGGTACGGGAAACACCATATATTTT. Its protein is CASSQGPGGTGNTIYF.